These T cell receptor beta chains were read from a single sample in a study of shared clonotypes between healthy human individuals. Here immunoSEQ multiplex PCR was the method, and the copy in TCRdb shows in-frame clones only, minus some. The sample lists 2,500,000 or so clones, approximately 94% occurring once. Sequenced: naive CD4+ T cells from PBMCs. The receptor set was obtained from a man aged 18 to 29 in good health. Some clones in this sample may be carry-over from other donors' samples. Each CDR3 is given with its conserved first and last residue. D genes are given only for firm matches. Part of the rows lack a size; the others show once, few, many or a class for expanded clones.

size,D,J,V,CDR3,DNA
-,-,TRBJ1-5,TRBV10-3,CAISPDLFNQPQHF,TGTGCCATCAGCCCGGACTTATTCAATCAGCCCCAGCATTTT
-,-,TRBJ2-7,TRBV18,CASSPGLYYEQYF,TGTGCCAGCTCGCCTGGACTCTACTACGAGCAGTACTTC
-,-,TRBJ2-6,TRBV7-3,CASSLLGGSGANVLTF,TGTGCCAGCAGCTTGCTAGGGGGCTCTGGGGCCAACGTCCTGACTTTC
-,-,TRBJ2-3,TRBV28,CASSLPLASTDTQYF,TGTGCCAGCAGTTTACCCCTAGCGTCGACAGATACGCAGTATTTT
-,-,TRBJ2-5,TRBV15,CATRGIGWSQETQYF,TGTGCCACCAGGGGGATCGGGTGGAGCCAAGAGACCCAGTACTTC
-,-,TRBJ1-5,TRBV5-1,CASSLREGNQPQHF,TGCGCCAGCAGCTTAAGGGAAGGCAATCAGCCCCAGCATTTT
-,TRBD1,TRBJ1-2,TRBV5-4,CARRDRGVPNYGYTF,TGTGCCAGAAGGGACAGGGGAGTTCCAAACTATGGCTACACCTTC
-,-,TRBJ1-5,TRBV6-1,CASSERPGPRPQHF,TGTGCCAGCAGTGAGAGGCCGGGGCCAAGGCCCCAGCATTTT
once,-,TRBJ2-2,TRBV18,CASSQLLPNTGELFF,TGTGCCAGCTCACAACTACTTCCGAACACCGGGGAGCTGTTTTTT
once,TRBD2,TRBJ2-7,TRBV28,CASSLLAGFYEQYF,TGTGCCAGCAGTCTTCTAGCGGGATTTTACGAGCAGTACTTC
once,-,TRBJ2-3,TRBV12-5,CASASPVTDTQYF,TGTGCTAGTGCCTCCCCCGTCACAGATACGCAGTATTTT
-,-,TRBJ2-3,TRBV7-3,CASSTAGADTQYF,TGTGCCAGCAGCACCGCAGGGGCAGATACGCAGTATTTT
-,-,TRBJ1-2,TRBV2,CASSDGQGNYGYTF,TGTGCCAGCAGTGATGGCCAGGGGAACTATGGCTACACCTTC
-,-,TRBJ1-1,TRBV5-1,CASSPVTRVNTEAFF,TGCGCCAGCAGCCCCGTCACCAGGGTGAACACTGAAGCTTTCTTT
-,TRBD2,TRBJ2-7,TRBV5-6,CASSSGTSGFSYEQYF,TGTGCCAGCAGCTCCGGGACTAGCGGGTTCTCCTACGAGCAGTACTTC
-,-,TRBJ2-7,TRBV7-9,CASSLMGEQYF,TGTGCCAGCAGCCTCATGGGCGAGCAGTACTTC
-,-,TRBJ2-2,TRBV7-6,CASTANLAGISESGELFF,TGTGCCAGCACCGCCAACCTGGCGGGAATCAGCGAGTCCGGGGAGCTGTTTTTT
-,-,TRBJ2-3,TRBV5-1,CASSLGASTDTQYF,TGCGCCAGCAGCTTGGGGGCGAGCACAGATACGCAGTATTTT
-,-,TRBJ2-5,TRBV5-1,CASSLEAPGQETQYF,TGCGCCAGCAGCTTGGAGGCACCCGGACAAGAGACCCAGTACTTC
-,TRBD1,TRBJ1-6,TRBV28,CASSLRQGPLHF,TGTGCCAGCAGTTTGAGACAGGGGCCCCTCCACTTT
once,TRBD2,TRBJ2-7,TRBV27,CASSLRGTSGSSEQYF,TGTGCCAGCAGTTTGAGGGGGACTAGCGGGAGCTCCGAGCAGTACTTC
-,-,TRBJ1-2,TRBV7-2,CASSFTREGVYTF,TGTGCCAGCAGCTTCACCCGGGAGGGTGTCTACACCTTC
-,TRBD1,TRBJ2-3,TRBV5-1,CASSGTGGADTQYF,TGCGCCAGCAGCGGGACAGGGGGCGCAGATACGCAGTATTTT
-,TRBD2,TRBJ2-5,TRBV28,CASGLAGGSETQYF,TGTGCCAGCGGGCTAGCGGGAGGTTCGGAGACCCAGTACTTC
-,-,TRBJ2-6,TRBV19,CASTMGGVSSGANVLTF,TGTGCCAGTACCATGGGCGGAGTTAGCTCTGGGGCCAACGTCCTGACTTTC
-,TRBD1,TRBJ1-2,TRBV5-6,CASSPGTGVDYGYTF,TGTGCCAGCAGCCCCGGGACAGGGGTTGACTATGGCTACACCTTC
once,-,TRBJ2-1,TRBV15,CATSRETVSYNEQFF,TGTGCCACCAGCAGAGAGACTGTGTCCTACAATGAGCAGTTCTTC
-,-,TRBJ1-5,TRBV30,CAWSQTGNQPQHF,TGTGCCTGGAGCCAAACGGGCAATCAGCCCCAGCATTTT
once,TRBD1,TRBJ1-5,TRBV19,CASSIDLVWGDRGFSSNQPQHF,TGTGCCAGTAGTATAGATCTAGTCTGGGGGGACAGGGGATTTTCGAGCAATCAGCCCCAGCATTTT
-,-,TRBJ1-4,TRBV6-6,CATVATNEKLFF,TGTGCCACCGTGGCTACTAATGAAAAACTGTTTTTT
-,-,TRBJ1-3,TRBV6-1,CASSPLQVRGNTIYF,TGTGCCAGCAGTCCTCTCCAGGTGCGAGGAAACACCATATATTTT
-,-,TRBJ1-1,TRBV6-1,CASSEAGVGEAFF,TGTGCCAGCAGTGAAGCAGGCGTCGGTGAAGCTTTCTTT
-,-,TRBJ2-1,TRBV5-1,CASSPNRGGSYNEQFF,TGCGCCAGCAGCCCAAATCGAGGGGGCTCCTACAATGAGCAGTTCTTC
-,-,TRBJ2-1,TRBV25-1,CASSEYNQFNEQFF,TGTGCCAGCAGTGAATATAATCAGTTCAATGAGCAGTTCTTC
-,-,TRBJ2-3,TRBV28,CASFTASSPGTDTQYF,TGTGCCAGCTTCACTGCCAGCTCTCCGGGAACAGATACGCAGTATTTT
-,-,TRBJ2-3,TRBV9,CASSVDGVGFGHTQYF,TGTGCCAGCAGCGTAGATGGTGTGGGGTTCGGCCATACGCAGTATTTT
-,TRBD2,TRBJ2-1,TRBV5-4,CASSPSLAEGMNEQFF,TGTGCCAGCAGCCCTTCACTAGCGGAGGGTATGAATGAGCAGTTCTTC
-,-,TRBJ2-5,TRBV19,CASSINGETQYF,TGTGCCAGTAGTATTAATGGAGAGACCCAGTACTTC
-,TRBD1,TRBJ2-5,TRBV2,CASSDDRGFQETQYF,TGTGCCAGCAGTGACGACAGGGGGTTCCAAGAGACCCAGTACTTC
-,-,TRBJ1-1,TRBV4-3,CASSRTFFGTATEAFF,TGCGCCAGCAGCCGAACCTTCTTCGGGACGGCCACTGAAGCTTTCTTT
-,-,TRBJ1-4,TRBV10-1,CASSGVGPPKTEKLFF,TGCGCCAGCAGTGGAGTTGGCCCCCCCAAGACTGAAAAACTGTTTTTT
-,TRBD2,TRBJ2-5,TRBV28,CASSLWSSGRSAQTQYF,TGTGCCAGCAGTTTATGGTCTAGCGGGAGGTCGGCGCAGACCCAGTACTTC
-,-,TRBJ1-1,TRBV15,CATSRVHLGGTEAFF,TGTGCCACCAGCAGAGTCCATCTCGGGGGAACTGAAGCTTTCTTT
-,-,TRBJ2-7,TRBV28,CASSSPGVKGGYEQYF,TGTGCCAGCAGTTCGCCGGGAGTAAAAGGCGGGTACGAGCAGTACTTC
-,-,TRBJ1-1,TRBV29-1,CSVGEVGLILGAFF,TGCAGCGTTGGAGAGGTGGGACTCATCCTAGGAGCTTTCTTT
-,-,TRBJ2-3,TRBV10-3,CAIGDFSTDTQYF,TGTGCCATCGGGGACTTTAGCACAGATACGCAGTATTTT
once,TRBD1,TRBJ2-5,TRBV19,CASSIDLWTPRGETQYF,TGTGCCAGTAGTATAGATCTATGGACGCCCAGGGGGGAGACCCAGTACTTC
-,-,TRBJ1-3,TRBV28,CASTKTASGNTIYF,TGTGCCAGCACTAAGACAGCCTCTGGAAACACCATATATTTT
-,-,TRBJ2-2,TRBV15,CATSRDRAGVGELFF,TGTGCCACCAGCAGAGATCGGGCAGGGGTCGGGGAGCTGTTTTTT
-,TRBD1,TRBJ2-5,TRBV28,CASSLYGQGKETQYF,TGTGCCAGCAGTTTGTATGGACAGGGGAAAGAGACCCAGTACTTC
once,-,TRBJ1-2,TRBV18,CASSLPDSRGYGYTF,TGTGCCAGCTCACTACCGGACAGTAGGGGCTATGGCTACACCTTC
-,-,TRBJ2-1,TRBV5-1,CASSLDRAPYNEQFF,TGCGCCAGCAGCTTGGACAGGGCCCCTTACAATGAGCAGTTCTTC
-,-,TRBJ1-1,TRBV2,CASSPGLGLGTEAFF,TGTGCCAGCAGCCCCGGCCTCGGGTTGGGCACTGAAGCTTTCTTT
few,TRBD1,TRBJ1-2,TRBV7-6,CASSSPDRGIGYTF,TGTGCCAGCAGCTCTCCGGACAGGGGGATTGGCTACACCTTC
-,-,TRBJ2-3,TRBV7-9,CASSLGAGRLEGTRYF,TGTGCCAGCAGCTTAGGGGCTGGCAGGCTGGAGGGTACGCGGTATTTT
-,TRBD2,TRBJ2-5,TRBV9,CASKGPYLLAGVSGLEETQYF,TGTGCCAGCAAAGGGCCATACCTACTAGCGGGAGTATCTGGACTAGAGGAGACCCAGTACTTC
-,TRBD1,TRBJ1-3,TRBV5-1,CASSNDRGGNTIYF,TGCGCCAGCAGCAACGACAGGGGTGGAAACACCATATATTTT